The sequence of this T cell receptor (beta chain) was determined in a study of shared clonotypes between healthy human individuals. Assay: immunoSEQ multiplex PCR; the TCRdb copy retains only in-frame clones and omits some. The profile shows approximately 500,000 clones, about 78% of them singletons. Germline CDR1 reads MNHEY; CDR2 reads SVGAGI. The CDR3 is 13 residues long. Trimming took off 2 bases at V and 0 bases at J, with 4 bases between the two ends. In this sample, this clone turned up a few times. This chain connects TRBV6-5 to TRBJ1-2; D is unresolved. The TCR comes from a middle-aged woman in good health. Some clones in this sample may be carry-over from other donors' samples. Specimen: PBMCs. CDR3 in amino acids: CASSYDPNYGYTF. Written as DNA, the CDR3 is TGTGCCAGCAGTTACGACCCTAACTATGGCTACACCTTC.